The present TCR beta chain was sequenced within a study of OX40 agonist ivuxolimab in advanced cancers. Study as a whole: Every 2 weeks, patients received ivuxolimab intravenously, dosed at 0.01 to 10 mg/kg.

Study conclusions and caveats: There were, on average, more expanded clones in CD8+ T cells than in CD4+.

Only in-frame clones appear in the TCRdb table, and some are missing; sequencing was by immunoSEQ multiplex PCR. The sample has about 60,000 clones, more than 75% seen once; the top ten hold approximately 0.99%. On this clone: Its antigen is unknown.

The origin of this receptor is an adult with an advanced solid tumor such as melanoma, head and neck, liver or kidney cancer. The sample was CD4+ or CD8+ T cells sorted from blood, taken in a trial of the OX40 agonist ivuxolimab.

The CDR3 DNA reads TGTGCCAGCAGCTTAGGGGGGGGTTCGGGAGAGACCCAGTACTTC. Amino acids: CASSLGGGSGETQYF. The rearrangement uses TRBV7-2 and TRBJ2-5; TRBD2 agrees at 7 bases. CDR3 length: 15 amino acids. J was trimmed by 4 bases and V by 1 base; bases with no gene match: 6. Per germline, CDR1 SGHTA and CDR2 FQGNSA.